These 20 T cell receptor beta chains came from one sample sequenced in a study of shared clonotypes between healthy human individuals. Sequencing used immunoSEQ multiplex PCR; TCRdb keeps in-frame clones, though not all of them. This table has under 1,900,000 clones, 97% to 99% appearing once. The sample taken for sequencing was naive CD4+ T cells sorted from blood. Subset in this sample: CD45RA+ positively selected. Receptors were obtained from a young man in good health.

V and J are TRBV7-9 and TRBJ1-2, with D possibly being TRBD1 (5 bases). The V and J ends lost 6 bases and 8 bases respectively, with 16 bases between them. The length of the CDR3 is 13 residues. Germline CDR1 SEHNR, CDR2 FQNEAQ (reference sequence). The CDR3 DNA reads TGTGCCAGCAGTCGTAGGGGTTTATGGGGCTACACCTTC. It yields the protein CASSRRGLWGYTF.

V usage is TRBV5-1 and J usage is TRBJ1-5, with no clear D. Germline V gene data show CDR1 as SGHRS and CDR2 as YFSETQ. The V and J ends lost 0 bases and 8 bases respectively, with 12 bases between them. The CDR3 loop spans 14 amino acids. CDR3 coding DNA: TGCGCCAGCAGCTTGGTTGCGGTCAAGGAGCCCCAGCATTTT. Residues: CASSLVAVKEPQHF.

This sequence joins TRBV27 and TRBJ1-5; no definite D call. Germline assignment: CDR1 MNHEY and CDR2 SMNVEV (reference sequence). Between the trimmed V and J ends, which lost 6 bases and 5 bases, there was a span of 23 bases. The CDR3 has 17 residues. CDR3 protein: CASSPAGRPDNYQPQHF. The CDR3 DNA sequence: TGTGCCAGCAGCCCAGCCGGCAGACCCGACAACTATCAGCCCCAGCATTTT.

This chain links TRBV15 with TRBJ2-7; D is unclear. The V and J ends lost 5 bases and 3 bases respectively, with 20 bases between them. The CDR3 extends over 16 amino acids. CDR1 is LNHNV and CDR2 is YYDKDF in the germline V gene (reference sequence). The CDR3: CATSPAEPRAYYEQYF. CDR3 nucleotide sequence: TGTGCCACCAGCCCCGCGGAGCCTCGAGCATACTACGAGCAGTACTTC.

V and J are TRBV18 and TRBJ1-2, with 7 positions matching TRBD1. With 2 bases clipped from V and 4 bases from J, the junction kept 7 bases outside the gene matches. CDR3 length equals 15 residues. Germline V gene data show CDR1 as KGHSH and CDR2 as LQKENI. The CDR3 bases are TGTGCCAGCTCACCATGGGACAGAAGTGGCTATGGCTACACCTTC. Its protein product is CASSPWDRSGYGYTF.

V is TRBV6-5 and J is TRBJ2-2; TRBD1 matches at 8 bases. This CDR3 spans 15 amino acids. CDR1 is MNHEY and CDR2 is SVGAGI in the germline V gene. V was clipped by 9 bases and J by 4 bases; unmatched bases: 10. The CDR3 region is CASTLGQGPTGELFF. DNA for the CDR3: TGTGCCAGTACTCTCGGACAGGGCCCCACCGGGGAGCTGTTTTTT.

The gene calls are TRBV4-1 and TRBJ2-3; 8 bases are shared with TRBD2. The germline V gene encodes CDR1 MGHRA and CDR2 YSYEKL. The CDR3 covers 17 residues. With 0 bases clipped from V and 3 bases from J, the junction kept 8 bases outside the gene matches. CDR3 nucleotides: TGCGCCAGCAGCCAAGATCGAGCCAGCGGGAGAACAGATACGCAGTATTTT. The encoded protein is CASSQDRASGRTDTQYF.

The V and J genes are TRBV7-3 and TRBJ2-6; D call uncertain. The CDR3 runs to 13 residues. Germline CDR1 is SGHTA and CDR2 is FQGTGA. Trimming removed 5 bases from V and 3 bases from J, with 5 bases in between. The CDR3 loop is CASSPIGANVLTF. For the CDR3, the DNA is TGTGCCAGCAGCCCCATTGGGGCCAACGTCCTGACTTTC.

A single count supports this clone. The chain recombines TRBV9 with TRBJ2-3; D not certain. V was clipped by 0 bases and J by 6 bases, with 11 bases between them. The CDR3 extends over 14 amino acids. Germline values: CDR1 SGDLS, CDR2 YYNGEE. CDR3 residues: CASSVGWREDTQYF. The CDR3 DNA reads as TGTGCCAGCAGCGTAGGCTGGAGAGAGGATACGCAGTATTTT.

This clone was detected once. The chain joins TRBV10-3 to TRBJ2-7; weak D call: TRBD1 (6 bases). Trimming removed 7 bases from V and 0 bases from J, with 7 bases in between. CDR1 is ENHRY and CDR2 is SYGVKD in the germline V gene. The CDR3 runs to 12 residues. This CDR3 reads CAIKGGSYEQYF. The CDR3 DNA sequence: TGTGCCATCAAAGGGGGCTCCTACGAGCAGTACTTC.

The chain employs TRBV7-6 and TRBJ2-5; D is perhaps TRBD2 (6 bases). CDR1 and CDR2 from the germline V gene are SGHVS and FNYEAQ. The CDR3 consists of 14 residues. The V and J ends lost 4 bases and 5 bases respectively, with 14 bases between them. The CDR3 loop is CASSSKLARETQYF. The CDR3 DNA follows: TGTGCCAGCAGCTCTAAACTAGCTAGGGAGACCCAGTACTTC. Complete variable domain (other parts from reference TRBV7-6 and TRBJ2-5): GAGVSQSPRYKVTKRGQDVALRCDPISGHVSLYWYRQALGQGPEFLTYFNYEAQQDKSGLPNDRFSAERPEGSISTLTIQRTEQRDSAMYRCASSSKLARETQYFGPGTRLLVL.

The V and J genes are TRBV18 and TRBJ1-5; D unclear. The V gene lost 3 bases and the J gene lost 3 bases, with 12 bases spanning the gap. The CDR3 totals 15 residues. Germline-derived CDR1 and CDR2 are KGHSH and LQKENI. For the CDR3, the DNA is TGTGCCAGCTCACCGAATTACGGGGACAATCAGCCCCAGCATTTT. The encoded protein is CASSPNYGDNQPQHF. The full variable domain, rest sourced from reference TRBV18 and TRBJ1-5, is NAGVMQNPRHLVRRRGQEARLRCSPMKGHSHVYWYRQLPEEGLKFMVYLQKENIIDESGMPKERFSAEFPKEGPSILRIQQVVRGDSAAYFCASSPNYGDNQPQHFGDGTRLSIL.

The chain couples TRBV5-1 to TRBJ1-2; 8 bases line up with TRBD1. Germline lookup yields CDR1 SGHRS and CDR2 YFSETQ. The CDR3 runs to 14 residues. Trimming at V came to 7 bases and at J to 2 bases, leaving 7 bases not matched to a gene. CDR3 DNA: TGCGCCAGCGGTCGGGACAGGTCAAACTATGGCTACACCTTC. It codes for CASGRDRSNYGYTF. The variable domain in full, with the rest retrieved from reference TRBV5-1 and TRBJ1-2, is KAGVTQTPRYLIKTRGQQVTLSCSPISGHRSVSWYQQTPGQGLQFLFEYFSETQRNKGNFPGRFSGRQFSNSRSEMNVSTLELGDSALYLCASGRDRSNYGYTFGSGTRLTVV.

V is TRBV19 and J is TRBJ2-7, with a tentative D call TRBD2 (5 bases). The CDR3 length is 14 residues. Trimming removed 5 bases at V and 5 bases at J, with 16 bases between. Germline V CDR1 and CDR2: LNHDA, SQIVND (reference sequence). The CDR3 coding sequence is TGTGCCAGTAGTCTGAGGGCACAGTTCCACGAGCAGTACTTC. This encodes CASSLRAQFHEQYF.

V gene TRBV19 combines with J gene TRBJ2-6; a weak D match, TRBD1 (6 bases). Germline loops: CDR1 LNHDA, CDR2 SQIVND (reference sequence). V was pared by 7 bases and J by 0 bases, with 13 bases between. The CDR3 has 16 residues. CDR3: CASKPLGGSGANVLTF. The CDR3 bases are TGTGCCAGTAAACCATTAGGGGGCTCTGGGGCCAACGTCCTGACTTTC.

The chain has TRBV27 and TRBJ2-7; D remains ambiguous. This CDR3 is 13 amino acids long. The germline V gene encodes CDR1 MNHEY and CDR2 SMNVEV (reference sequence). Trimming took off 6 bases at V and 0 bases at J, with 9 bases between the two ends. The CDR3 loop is CASRTVNSYEQYF. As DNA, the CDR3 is TGTGCCAGCAGGACTGTTAACTCCTACGAGCAGTACTTC.

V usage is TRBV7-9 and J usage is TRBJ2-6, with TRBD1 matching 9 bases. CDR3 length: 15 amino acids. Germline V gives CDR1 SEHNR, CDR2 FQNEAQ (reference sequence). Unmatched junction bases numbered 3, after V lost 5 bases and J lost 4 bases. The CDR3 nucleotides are TGTGCCAGCAGCACGGACAGGGGAGGGGCCAACGTCCTGACTTTC. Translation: CASSTDRGGANVLTF.

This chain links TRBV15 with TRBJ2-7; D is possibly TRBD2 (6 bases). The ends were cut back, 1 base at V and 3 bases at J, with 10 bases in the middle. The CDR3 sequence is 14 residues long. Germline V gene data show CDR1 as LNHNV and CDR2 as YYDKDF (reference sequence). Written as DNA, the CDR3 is TGTGCCACCAGCAGAGGGGGGGTACACTACGAGCAGTACTTC. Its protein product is CATSRGGVHYEQYF.

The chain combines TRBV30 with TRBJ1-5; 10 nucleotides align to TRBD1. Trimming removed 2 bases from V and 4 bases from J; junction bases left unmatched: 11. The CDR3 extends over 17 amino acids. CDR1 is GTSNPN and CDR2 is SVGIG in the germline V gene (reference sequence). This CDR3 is CAWSKDRGRERNQPQHF. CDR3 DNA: TGTGCCTGGAGTAAAGACAGGGGGCGCGAGAGGAATCAGCCCCAGCATTTT. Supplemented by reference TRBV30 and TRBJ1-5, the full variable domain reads SQTIHQWPATLVQPVGSPLSLECTVEGTSNPNLYWYRQAAGRGLQLLFYSVGIGQISSEVPQNLSASRPQDRQFILSSKKLLLSDSGFYLCAWSKDRGRERNQPQHFGDGTRLSIL.

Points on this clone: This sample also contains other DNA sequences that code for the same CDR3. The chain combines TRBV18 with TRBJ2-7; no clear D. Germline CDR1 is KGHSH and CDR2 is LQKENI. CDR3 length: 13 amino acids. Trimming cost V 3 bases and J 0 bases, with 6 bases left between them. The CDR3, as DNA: TGTGCCAGCTCACCCCCTAGCTCCTACGAGCAGTACTTC. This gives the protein CASSPPSSYEQYF.